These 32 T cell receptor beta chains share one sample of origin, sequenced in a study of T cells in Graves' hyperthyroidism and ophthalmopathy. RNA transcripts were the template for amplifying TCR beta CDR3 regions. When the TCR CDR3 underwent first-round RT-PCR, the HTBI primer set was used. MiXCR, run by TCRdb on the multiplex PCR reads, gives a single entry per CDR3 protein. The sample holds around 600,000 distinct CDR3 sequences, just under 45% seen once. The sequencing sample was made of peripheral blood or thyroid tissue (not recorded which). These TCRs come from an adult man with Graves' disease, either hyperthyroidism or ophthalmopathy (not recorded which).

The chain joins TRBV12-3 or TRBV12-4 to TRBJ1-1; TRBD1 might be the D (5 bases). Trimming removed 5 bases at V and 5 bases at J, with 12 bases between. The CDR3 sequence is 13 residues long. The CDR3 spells CASSVGWGTEAFF. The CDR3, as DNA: TGTGCCAGCAGTGTGGGCTGGGGGACTGAAGCTTTCTTT.

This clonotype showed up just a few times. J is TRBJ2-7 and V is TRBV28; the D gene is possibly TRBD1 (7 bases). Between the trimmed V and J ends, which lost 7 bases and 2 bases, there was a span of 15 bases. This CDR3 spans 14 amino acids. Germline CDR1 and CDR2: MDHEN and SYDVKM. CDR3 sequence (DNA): TGTGCCAGCACGACCAGGGGGGTTGCCTACGAGCAGTACTTC. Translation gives CASTTRGVAYEQYF.

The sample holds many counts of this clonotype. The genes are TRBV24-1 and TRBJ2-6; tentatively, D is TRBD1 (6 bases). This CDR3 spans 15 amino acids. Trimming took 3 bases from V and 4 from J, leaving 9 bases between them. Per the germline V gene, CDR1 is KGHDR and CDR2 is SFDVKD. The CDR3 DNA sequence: TGTGCCACCAGTGATCCAGGGGCCGGGGCCAACGTCCTGACTTTC. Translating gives CATSDPGAGANVLTF.

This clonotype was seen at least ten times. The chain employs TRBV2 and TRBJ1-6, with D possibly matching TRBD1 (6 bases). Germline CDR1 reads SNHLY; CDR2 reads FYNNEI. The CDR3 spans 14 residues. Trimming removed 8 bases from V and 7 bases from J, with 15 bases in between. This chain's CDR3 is CASGDKGTNSPLHF. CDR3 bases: TGTGCCAGCGGAGACAAGGGGACAAATTCACCCCTCCACTTT.

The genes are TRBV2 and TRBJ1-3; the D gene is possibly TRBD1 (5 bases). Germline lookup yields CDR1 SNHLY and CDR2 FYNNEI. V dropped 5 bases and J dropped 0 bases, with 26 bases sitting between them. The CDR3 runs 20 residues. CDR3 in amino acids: CASSRLLPGPQTSSGNTIYF. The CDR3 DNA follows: TGTGCCAGCAGTCGACTTTTACCGGGACCTCAAACTTCCTCTGGAAACACCATATATTTT.

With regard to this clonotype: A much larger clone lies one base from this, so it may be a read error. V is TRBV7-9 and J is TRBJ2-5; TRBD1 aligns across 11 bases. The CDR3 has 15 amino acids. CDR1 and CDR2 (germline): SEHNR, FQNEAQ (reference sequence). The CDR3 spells CASIHGQGAVDEQDF. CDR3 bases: TGTGCCAGCATCCACGGACAGGGGGCGGTGGACGAGCAGGACTTC.

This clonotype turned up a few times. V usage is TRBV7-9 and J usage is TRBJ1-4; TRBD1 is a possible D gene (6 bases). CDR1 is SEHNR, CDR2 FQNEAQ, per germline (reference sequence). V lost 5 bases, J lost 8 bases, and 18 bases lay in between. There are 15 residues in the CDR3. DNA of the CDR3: TGTGCCAGCAGCGGACCAGGGGAAAAAGGCGAAAAACTGTTTTTT. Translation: CASSGPGEKGEKLFF.

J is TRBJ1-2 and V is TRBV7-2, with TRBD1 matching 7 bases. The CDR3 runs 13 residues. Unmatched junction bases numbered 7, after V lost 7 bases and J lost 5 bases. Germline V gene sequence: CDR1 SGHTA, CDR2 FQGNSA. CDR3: CASNSGTDYGYTF. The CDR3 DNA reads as TGTGCCAGCAACAGCGGGACAGATTATGGCTACACCTTC.

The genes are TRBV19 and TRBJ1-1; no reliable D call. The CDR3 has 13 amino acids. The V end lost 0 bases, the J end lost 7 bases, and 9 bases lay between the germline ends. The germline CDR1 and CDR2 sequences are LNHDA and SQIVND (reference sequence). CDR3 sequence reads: CASSIDRAVEAFF. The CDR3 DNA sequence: TGTGCCAGTAGTATAGATCGGGCGGTTGAAGCTTTCTTT.

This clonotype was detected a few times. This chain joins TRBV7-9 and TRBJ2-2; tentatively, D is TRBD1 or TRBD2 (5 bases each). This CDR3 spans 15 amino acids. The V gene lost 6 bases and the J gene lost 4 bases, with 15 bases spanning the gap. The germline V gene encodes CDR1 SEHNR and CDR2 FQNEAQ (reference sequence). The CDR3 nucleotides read TGTGCCAGCAGGGACTCCGGGACCCTCACCGGGGAGCTGTTTTTT. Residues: CASRDSGTLTGELFF.

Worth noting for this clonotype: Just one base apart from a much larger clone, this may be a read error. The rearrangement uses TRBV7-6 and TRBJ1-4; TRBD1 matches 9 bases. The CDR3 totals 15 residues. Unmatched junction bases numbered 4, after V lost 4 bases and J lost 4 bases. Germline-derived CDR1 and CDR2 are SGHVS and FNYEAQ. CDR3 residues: CASSWGQGLNEKLFF. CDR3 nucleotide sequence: TGTGCCAGCAGCTGGGGACAGGGTCTTAATGAAAAACTGTTTTTT.

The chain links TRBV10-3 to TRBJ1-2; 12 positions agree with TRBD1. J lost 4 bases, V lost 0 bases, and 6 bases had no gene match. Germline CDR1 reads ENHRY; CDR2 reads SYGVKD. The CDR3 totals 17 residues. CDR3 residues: CAISESSGTGGFYGYTF. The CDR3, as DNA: TGTGCCATCAGTGAGTCTTCGGGGACAGGGGGCTTCTATGGCTACACCTTC.

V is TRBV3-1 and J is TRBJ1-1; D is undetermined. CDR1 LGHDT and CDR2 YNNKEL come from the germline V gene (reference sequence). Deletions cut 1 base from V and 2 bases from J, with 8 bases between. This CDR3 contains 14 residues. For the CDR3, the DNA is TGTGCCAGCAGCCAAGCCCATTCTAACACTGAAGCTTTCTTT. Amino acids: CASSQAHSNTEAFF.

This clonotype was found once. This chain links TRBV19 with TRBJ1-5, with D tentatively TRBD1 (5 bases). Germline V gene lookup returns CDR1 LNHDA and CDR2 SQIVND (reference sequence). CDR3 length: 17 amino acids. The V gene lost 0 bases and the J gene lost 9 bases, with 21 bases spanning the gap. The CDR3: CASSIDNGTGNVWPQHF. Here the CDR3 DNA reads TGTGCCAGTAGTATAGATAACGGGACTGGGAACGTGTGGCCCCAGCATTTT.

DNA for the CDR3: TGTGCCAGCAGCTCCCGGTTGAACAGGGGTGGCTACGAGCAGTACTTC. It is translated as CASSSRLNRGGYEQYF. V gene TRBV11-2 combines with J gene TRBJ2-7; 7 bases match TRBD1. Germline CDR1 is SGHAT and CDR2 is FQNNGV. Trimming cost V 4 bases and J 3 bases; bases outside gene matches: 12. This CDR3 comprises 16 residues.

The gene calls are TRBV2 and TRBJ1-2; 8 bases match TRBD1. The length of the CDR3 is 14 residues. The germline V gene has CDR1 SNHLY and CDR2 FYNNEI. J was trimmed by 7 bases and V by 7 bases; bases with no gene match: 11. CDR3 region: CASMIHPGQVGYTF. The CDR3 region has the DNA TGTGCCAGCATGATTCACCCGGGACAGGTTGGCTACACCTTC.

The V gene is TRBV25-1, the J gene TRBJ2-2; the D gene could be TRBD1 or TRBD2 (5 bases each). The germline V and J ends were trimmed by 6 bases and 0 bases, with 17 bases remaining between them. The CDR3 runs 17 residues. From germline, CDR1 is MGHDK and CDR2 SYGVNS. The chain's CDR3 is CASSTGTAHANTGELFF. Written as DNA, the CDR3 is TGTGCCAGCAGCACCGGGACGGCCCACGCGAACACCGGGGAGCTGTTTTTT.

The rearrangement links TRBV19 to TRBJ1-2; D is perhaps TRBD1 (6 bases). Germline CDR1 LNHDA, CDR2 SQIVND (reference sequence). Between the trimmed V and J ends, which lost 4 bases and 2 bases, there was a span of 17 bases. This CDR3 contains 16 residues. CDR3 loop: CASSTQGSGTNYGYTF. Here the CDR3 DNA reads TGTGCCAGTAGTACACAGGGTTCAGGAACAAACTATGGCTACACCTTC.

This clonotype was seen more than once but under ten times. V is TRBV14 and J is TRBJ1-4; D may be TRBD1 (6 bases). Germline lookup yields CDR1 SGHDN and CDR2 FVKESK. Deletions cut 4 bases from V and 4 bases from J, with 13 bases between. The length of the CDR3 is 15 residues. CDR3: CASSLGQHFNEKLFF. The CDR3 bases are TGTGCCAGCAGCCTCGGACAGCATTTTAATGAAAAACTGTTTTTT.

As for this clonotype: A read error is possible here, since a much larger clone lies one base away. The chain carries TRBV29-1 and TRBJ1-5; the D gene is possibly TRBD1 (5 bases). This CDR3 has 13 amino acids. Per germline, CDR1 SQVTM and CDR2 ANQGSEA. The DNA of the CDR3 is TGCAGCGGCAGCGCGGGGGTTGATCAGACCCAGCATTTT. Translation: CSGSAGVDQTQHF.

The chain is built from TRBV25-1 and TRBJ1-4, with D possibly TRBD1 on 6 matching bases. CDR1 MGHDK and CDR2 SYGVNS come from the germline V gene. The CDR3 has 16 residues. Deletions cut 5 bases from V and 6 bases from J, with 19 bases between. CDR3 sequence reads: CASSFPIGGADEKLFF. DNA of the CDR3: TGTGCCAGCAGTTTTCCGATCGGGGGCGCCGATGAAAAACTGTTTTTT.

The chain's CDR3 is CASSEGRGLSDGYTF. The CDR3 DNA reads as TGTGCCAGCAGCGAAGGGCGAGGGTTATCAGATGGCTACACCTTC. The chain is built from TRBV11-1 and TRBJ1-2; D is undetermined. V lost 5 bases to trimming and J lost 6 bases, with 19 bases between them. The germline gives CDR1 SGHAT, CDR2 FQDESV (reference sequence). The CDR3 sequence is 15 residues long.

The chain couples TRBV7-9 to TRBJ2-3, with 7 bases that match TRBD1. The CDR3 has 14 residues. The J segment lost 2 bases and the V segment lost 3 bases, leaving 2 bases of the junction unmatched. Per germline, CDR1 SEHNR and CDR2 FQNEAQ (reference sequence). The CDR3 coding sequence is TGTGCCAGCAGCTTGACAGGGTTCACAGATACGCAGTATTTT. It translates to CASSLTGFTDTQYF.

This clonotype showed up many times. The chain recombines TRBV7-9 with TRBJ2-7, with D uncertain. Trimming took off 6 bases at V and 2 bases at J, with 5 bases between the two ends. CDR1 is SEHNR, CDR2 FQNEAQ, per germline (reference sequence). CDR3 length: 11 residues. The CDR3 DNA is TGTGCCAGCAGTTCGCCCTACGAGCAGTACTTC. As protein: CASSSPYEQYF.

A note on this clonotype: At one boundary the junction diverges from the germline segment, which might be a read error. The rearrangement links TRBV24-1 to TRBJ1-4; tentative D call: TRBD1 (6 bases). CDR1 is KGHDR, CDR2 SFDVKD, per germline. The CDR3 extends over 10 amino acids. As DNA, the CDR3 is TGTGCCACCAGTGATGCTCCGGGACATTTT. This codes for CATSDAPGHF.

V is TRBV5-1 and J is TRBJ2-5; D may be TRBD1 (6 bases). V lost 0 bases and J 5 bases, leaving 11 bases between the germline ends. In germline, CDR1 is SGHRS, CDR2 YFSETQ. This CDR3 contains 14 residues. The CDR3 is CASSLDLGAETQYF. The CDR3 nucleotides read TGCGCCAGCAGCTTGGATCTGGGGGCGGAGACCCAGTACTTC.

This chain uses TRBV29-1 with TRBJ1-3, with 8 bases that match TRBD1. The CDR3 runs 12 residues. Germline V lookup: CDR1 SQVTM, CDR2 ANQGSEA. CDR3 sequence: CRIQGAGNTIYF. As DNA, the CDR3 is TGCAGGATCCAGGGGGCGGGAAACACCATATATTTT. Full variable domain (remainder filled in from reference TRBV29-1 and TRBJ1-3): SAVISQKPSRDICQRGTSLTIQCQVDSQVTMMFWYRQQPGQSLTLIATANQGSEATYESGFVIDKFPISRPNLTFSTLTVSNMSPEDSSIYLCRIQGAGNTIYFGEGSWLTVV.

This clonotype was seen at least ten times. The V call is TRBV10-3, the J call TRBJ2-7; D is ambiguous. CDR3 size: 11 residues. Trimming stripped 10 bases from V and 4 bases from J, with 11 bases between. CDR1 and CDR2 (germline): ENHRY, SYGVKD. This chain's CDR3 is CATLESYEQYF. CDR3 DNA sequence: TGTGCCACCTTAGAAAGTTACGAGCAGTACTTC.

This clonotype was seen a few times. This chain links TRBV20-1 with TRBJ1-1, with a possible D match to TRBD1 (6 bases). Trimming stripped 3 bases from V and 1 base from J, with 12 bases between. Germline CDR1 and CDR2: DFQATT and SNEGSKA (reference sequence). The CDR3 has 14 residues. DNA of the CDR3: TGCAGTGCTAGGCGGGGGGGACAGAACACTGAAGCTTTCTTT. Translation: CSARRGGQNTEAFF.

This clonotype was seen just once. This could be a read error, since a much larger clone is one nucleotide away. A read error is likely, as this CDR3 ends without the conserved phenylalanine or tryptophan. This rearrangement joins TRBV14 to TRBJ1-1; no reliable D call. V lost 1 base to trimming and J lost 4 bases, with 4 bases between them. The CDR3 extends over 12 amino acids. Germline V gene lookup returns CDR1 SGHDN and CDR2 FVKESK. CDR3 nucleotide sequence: TGTGCCAGCAGCCAAGTTCCCACTGAAGCTTTCTCT. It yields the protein CASSQVPTEAFS.

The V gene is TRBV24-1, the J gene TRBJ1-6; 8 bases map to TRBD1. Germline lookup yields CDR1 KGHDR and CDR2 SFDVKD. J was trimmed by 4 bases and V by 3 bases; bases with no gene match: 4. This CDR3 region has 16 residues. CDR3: CATSDPGTGYNSPLHF. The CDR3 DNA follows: TGTGCCACCAGTGATCCAGGGACAGGATATAATTCACCCCTCCACTTT.

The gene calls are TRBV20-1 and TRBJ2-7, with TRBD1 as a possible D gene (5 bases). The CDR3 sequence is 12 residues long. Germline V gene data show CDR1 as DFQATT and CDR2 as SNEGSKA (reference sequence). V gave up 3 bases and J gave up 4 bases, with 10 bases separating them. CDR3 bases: TGCAGTGCTAGCCAAGGGGTTTACGAGCAGTACTTC. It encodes CSASQGVYEQYF.